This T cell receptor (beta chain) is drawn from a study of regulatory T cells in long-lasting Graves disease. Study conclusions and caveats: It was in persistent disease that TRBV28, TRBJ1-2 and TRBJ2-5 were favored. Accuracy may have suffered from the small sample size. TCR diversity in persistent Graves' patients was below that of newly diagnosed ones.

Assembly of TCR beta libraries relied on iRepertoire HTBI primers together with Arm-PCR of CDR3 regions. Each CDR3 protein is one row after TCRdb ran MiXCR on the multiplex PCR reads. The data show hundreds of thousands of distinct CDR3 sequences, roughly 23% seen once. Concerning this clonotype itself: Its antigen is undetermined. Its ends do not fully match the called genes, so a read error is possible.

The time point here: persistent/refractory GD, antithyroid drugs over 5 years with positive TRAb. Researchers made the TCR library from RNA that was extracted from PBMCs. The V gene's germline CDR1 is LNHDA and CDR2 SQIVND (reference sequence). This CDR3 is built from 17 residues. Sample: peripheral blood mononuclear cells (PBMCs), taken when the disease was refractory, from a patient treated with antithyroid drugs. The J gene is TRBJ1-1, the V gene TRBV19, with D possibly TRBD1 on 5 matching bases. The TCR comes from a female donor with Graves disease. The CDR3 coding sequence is TGTGCCACTCTCCTCACCCCAACGACAGCTTTGAACACTGAAGCTCTCTTT. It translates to CATLLTPTTALNTEALF. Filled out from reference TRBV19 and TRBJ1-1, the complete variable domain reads DGGITQSPKYLFRKEGQNVTLSCEQNLNHDAMYWYRQDPGQGLRLIYYSQIVNDFQKGDIAEGYSVSREKKESFPLTVTSAQKNPTAFYLCATLLTPTTALNTEALFGQGTRLTVV.